This TCR beta chain was identified during a study of T cells expressing NK-cell markers. The wider study: Beta-chain profiling covered CD3+CD56+NKG2C+, CD3+CD56+NKG2C- and CD3+CD56-NKG2C+ sorted subsets. Seropositivity for HCMV was found in seven of the eight sequenced donors, with one seronegative. The study, taken as a whole, reports: Several donors likewise had their CD3+CD56-NKG2C+ fraction led by these clonotypes. Dominant NKG2C+ clonotypes accounted for roughly 1.0-7.0% of CD8+ T cells in 5 to 7 donors.

One entry per CDR3 protein, without DNA, is what TCRdb gives after re-calling the 5' RACE reads. In all, the sample yields 300,000 to 450,000 distinct CDR3 sequences. Germline V gives CDR1 SGHNT, CDR2 YYREEE (reference sequence). The CDR3 spans 16 residues. As regards this clonotype: The antigen is undetermined.

This clonotype was sampled from a man aged 18 to 69 in good health. Sequenced: blood T cells: a sorted CD56 or NKG2C T cell subset, CD4+ or CD8+ T cells, or bulk PBMC T cells (not recorded which). V gene TRBV5-4 combines with J gene TRBJ2-7; there is no DNA to check the TCRdb D call of TRBD1. This CDR3 reads CASSPGTGTGGDEQYF. The full variable domain, in which reference TRBV5-4 and TRBJ2-7 provide the parts outside the CDR3, is ETGVTQSPTHLIKTRGQQVTLRCSSQSGHNTVSWYQQALGQGPQFIFQYYREEENGRGNFPPRFSGLQFPNYSSELNVNALELDDSALYLCASSPGTGTGGDEQYFGPGTRLTVT.